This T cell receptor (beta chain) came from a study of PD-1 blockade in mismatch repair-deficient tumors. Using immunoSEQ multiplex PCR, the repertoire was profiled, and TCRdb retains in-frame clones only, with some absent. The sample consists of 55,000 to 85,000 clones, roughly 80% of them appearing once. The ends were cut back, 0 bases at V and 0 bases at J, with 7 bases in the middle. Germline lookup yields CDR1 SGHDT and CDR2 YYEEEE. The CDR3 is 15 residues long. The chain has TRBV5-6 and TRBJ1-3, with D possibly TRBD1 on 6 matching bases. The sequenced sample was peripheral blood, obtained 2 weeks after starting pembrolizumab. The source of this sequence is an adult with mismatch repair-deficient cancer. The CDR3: CASSLGTVSGNTIYF. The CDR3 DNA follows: TGTGCCAGCAGCTTGGGGACAGTCTCTGGAAACACCATATATTTT.